These 9 T cell receptor beta chains came from one sample sequenced in a study of control samples from healthy donors and cancer patients. Profiled with immunoSEQ multiplex PCR; TCRdb holds only in-frame clones, not every one. This sample has hundreds of thousands of clones; 90% occur once, and the top ten carry about 6.3%. Sequences were obtained from PBMCs. Source of these receptors: a man between 35 and 55 years old with head and neck cancer.

The chain couples TRBV18 to TRBJ2-3; 11 nucleotides line up with TRBD1. There are 16 residues in the CDR3. The V and J ends lost 3 bases and 6 bases, in that order; junction bases with no gene match: 8. Germline V gene sequence: CDR1 KGHSH, CDR2 LQKENI. The CDR3 region is CASSPLFGTGGDTQYF. The CDR3 DNA is TGTGCCAGCTCACCCCTTTTCGGGACAGGGGGGGATACGCAGTATTTT.

V and J are TRBV29-1 and TRBJ2-1; TRBD1 agrees at 7 bases. The germline V gene encodes CDR1 SQVTM and CDR2 ANQGSEA. With 4 bases clipped from V and 7 bases from J, the junction kept 10 bases outside the gene matches. The CDR3 spans 14 residues. In nucleotides, the CDR3 is TGCAGCGTTGTAATGGGCTCAGGGGGAAATGAGCAGTTCTTC. This translates into CSVVMGSGGNEQFF.

The CDR3 protein is CASSLTITRQGGEAFF. In DNA form, the CDR3 reads TGCGCCAGCAGCTTAACCATAACACGACAGGGGGGTGAAGCTTTCTTT. The chain links TRBV5-1 to TRBJ1-1; 9 nucleotides line up with TRBD1. The CDR3 sequence is 16 residues long. Germline lookup yields CDR1 SGHRS and CDR2 YFSETQ. After removal of 2 bases from V and 7 bases from J, the junction contained 12 bases not matched to a gene.

The V call is TRBV6-6, the J call TRBJ2-1; TRBD2 agrees at 14 bases. The CDR3 sequence is 15 residues long. After removal of 4 bases from V and 8 bases from J, the junction contained 4 bases not matched to a gene. The germline CDR1 and CDR2 sequences are MNHNY and SVGAGI (reference sequence). The CDR3 bases are TGTGCCAGCAGTTTGGGACTAGCGGGAGCCTATGAGCAGTTCTTC. Protein: CASSLGLAGAYEQFF.

V usage is TRBV5-6 and J usage is TRBJ2-3, with TRBD1 as a possible D gene (6 bases). From germline, CDR1 is SGHDT and CDR2 YYEEEE. The CDR3 is 14 residues long. Trimming cost V 1 base and J 2 bases, with 8 bases left between them. The CDR3 protein is CASSLNRVTDTQYF. The CDR3 DNA reads TGTGCCAGCAGCTTGAACAGGGTCACAGATACGCAGTATTTT.

This chain connects TRBV28 to TRBJ2-7, with 8 bases lining up with TRBD1. This CDR3 is 21 amino acids long. The germline gives CDR1 MDHEN, CDR2 SYDVKM. The V gene end was trimmed by 2 bases and the J gene end by 0 bases; junction bases not matched to a gene: 21. The CDR3 protein is CASSLVTFPPSEGQVSYEQYF. The CDR3 nucleotides read TGTGCCAGCAGTTTAGTCACCTTCCCCCCCAGTGAGGGACAGGTCTCCTACGAGCAGTACTTC.

The J gene is TRBJ2-3, the V gene TRBV5-6; perhaps D is TRBD1 or TRBD2 (5 bases each). Germline V gives CDR1 SGHDT, CDR2 YYEEEE. The CDR3 runs to 16 residues. The V end lost 0 bases, the J end lost 4 bases, and 15 bases lay between the germline ends. CDR3 amino acids: CASSLGAQGDSDTQYF. CDR3 in DNA: TGTGCCAGCAGCTTGGGGGCGCAGGGAGATTCAGATACGCAGTATTTT.

V usage is TRBV5-6 and J usage is TRBJ2-5; 12 bases fit TRBD1. Germline assignment: CDR1 SGHDT and CDR2 YYEEEE. The trim removed 2 bases at V and 4 bases at J, leaving 6 bases unmatched. The CDR3 covers 16 residues. DNA for the CDR3: TGTGCCAGCAGCTTATCCGGGACAGGGGGCGGAGAGACCCAGTACTTC. It specifies CASSLSGTGGGETQYF.

V gene TRBV28 combines with J gene TRBJ1-1, with D possibly TRBD1 on 5 matching bases. The CDR3 length is 15 residues. V dropped 2 bases and J dropped 5 bases, with 15 bases sitting between them. Germline V gene lookup returns CDR1 MDHEN and CDR2 SYDVKM. The DNA of the CDR3 is TGTGCCAGCAGTTTAAGTGCAGGGAGCGGTACTGAAGCTTTCTTT. Amino acid sequence: CASSLSAGSGTEAFF. Based on the CDR3 plus reference TRBV28 and TRBJ1-1, the full variable domain is DVKVTQSSRYLVKRTGEKVFLECVQDMDHENMFWYRQDPGLGLRLIYFSYDVKMKEKGDIPEGYSVSREKKERFSLILESASTNQTSMYLCASSLSAGSGTEAFFGQGTRLTVV.